The 18 T cell receptor beta chains listed next were all sequenced from one sample in a study of T cell responses to AZD1222 COVID-19 vaccine. Clones were read by immunoSEQ multiplex PCR, and TCRdb kept only the in-frame ones, dropping some. The data show around 150,000 clones, with 92% seen just once and 1.3% held by the top ten. The sample consisted of peripheral blood, taken 28 days after the second AZD1222 dose. The receptor set was obtained from an adult who received the AZD1222 COVID-19 vaccine.

J is TRBJ2-3 and V is TRBV7-3; 8 bases fit TRBD2. V lost 2 bases, J lost 3 bases, and 10 bases stayed unmatched. Germline-derived CDR1 and CDR2 are SGHTA and FQGTGA. The CDR3 is made up of 17 amino acids. CDR3 loop: CASSLGPAGAGTDTQYF. For the CDR3, the DNA is TGTGCCAGCAGCTTAGGTCCAGCGGGAGCGGGGACAGATACGCAGTATTTT. Complete variable domain (other parts from reference TRBV7-3 and TRBJ2-3): GAGVSQTPSNKVTEKGKYVELRCDPISGHTALYWYRQSLGQGPEFLIYFQGTGAADDSGLPNDRFFAVRPEGSVSTLKIQRTERGDSAVYLCASSLGPAGAGTDTQYFGPGTRLTVL.

V usage is TRBV5-1 and J usage is TRBJ2-3; D may be TRBD1 (6 bases). The germline V and J ends were trimmed by 3 bases and 3 bases, with 17 bases remaining between them. The CDR3 covers 16 residues. Looked up from germline, CDR1 is SGHRS and CDR2 is YFSETQ. The CDR3 DNA reads TGCGCCAGCAGCTCTCTGACAGGAGACATAACAGATACGCAGTATTTT. Translating gives CASSSLTGDITDTQYF.

For this clone: At one end, the junction sequence differs from germline, possibly due to a read error. The V gene is TRBV11-2, the J gene TRBJ1-1, with D uncertain. Germline values: CDR1 SGHAT, CDR2 FQNNGV. The CDR3 contains 15 residues. The CDR3 DNA sequence: TGTGCCAGCAGCCCGATCCCGGACTTGAACGCTGAAGCTTTCTTT. It codes for CASSPIPDLNAEAFF.

The chain joins TRBV6-5 to TRBJ1-3; tentative D call: TRBD1 (5 bases). Germline CDR1 MNHEY, CDR2 SVGAGI. CDR3 length: 15 amino acids. Trimming removed 2 bases from V and 0 bases from J, with 8 bases in between. The CDR3 nucleotides read TGTGCCAGCAGTTACAGGGGATCCTCTGGAAACACCATATATTTT. It yields the protein CASSYRGSSGNTIYF.

The chain combines TRBV25-1 with TRBJ2-1; D possibly uses TRBD1 or TRBD2 (6 bases each). This CDR3 is 18 amino acids long. Trimming took off 0 bases at V and 4 bases at J, with 19 bases between the two ends. The germline CDR1 and CDR2 sequences are MGHDK and SYGVNS. The CDR3 is CASSEYVPHTGTYNEQFF. The CDR3 bases are TGTGCCAGCAGTGAATATGTACCCCACACAGGGACTTACAATGAGCAGTTCTTC.

The chain is built from TRBV6-1 and TRBJ1-1; D not certain. V dropped 3 bases and J dropped 5 bases, with 13 bases sitting between them. Germline CDR1 MNHNS, CDR2 SASEGT. CDR3 length: 14 amino acids. The CDR3 bases are TGTGCCAGCAGTGAGGGGATTGTGGGAACTGAAGCTTTCTTT. Encoded protein: CASSEGIVGTEAFF.

The chain uses TRBV18 and TRBJ1-2; possible D gene TRBD1, 5 bases. CDR3 length equals 17 residues. Germline CDR1 KGHSH, CDR2 LQKENI. V was cut by 1 base and J by 0 bases, with 15 bases left in between. CDR3 bases: TGTGCCAGCTCACCACAGTCAGGGAGTTGGCCTAACTATGGCTACACCTTC. It is translated as CASSPQSGSWPNYGYTF.

V and J are TRBV7-2 and TRBJ1-5; 10 positions match TRBD1. CDR3 length: 14 amino acids. Trimming took 6 bases from V and 4 from J; bases not matched to a gene: 3. CDR1 SGHTA and CDR2 FQGNSA come from the germline V gene. This chain's CDR3 is CASRKDRGNQPQHF. The CDR3 DNA is TGTGCCAGCAGAAAGGACAGGGGGAATCAGCCCCAGCATTTT.

This chain links TRBV30 with TRBJ2-2; no definite D call. The V gene's germline CDR1 is GTSNPN and CDR2 SVGIG (reference sequence). This CDR3 is 12 amino acids long. The V gene lost 1 base and the J gene lost 5 bases, with 5 bases spanning the gap. CDR3 amino acids: CAWSATTGELFF. The DNA for the CDR3 is TGTGCCTGGAGTGCAACGACCGGGGAGCTGTTTTTT. The full variable domain, in which reference TRBV30 and TRBJ2-2 provide the parts outside the CDR3, is SQTIHQWPATLVQPVGSPLSLECTVEGTSNPNLYWYRQAAGRGLQLLFYSVGIGQISSEVPQNLSASRPQDRQFILSSKKLLLSDSGFYLCAWSATTGELFFGEGSRLTVL.

This rearrangement joins TRBV6-5 to TRBJ2-7; 8 bases fit TRBD1. The CDR3 runs 13 residues. Trimming at V came to 6 bases and at J to 2 bases, leaving 3 bases not matched to a gene. Per germline, CDR1 MNHEY and CDR2 SVGAGI. This CDR3 reads CASSPRGPYEQYF. Written as DNA, the CDR3 is TGTGCCAGCAGCCCCAGGGGGCCCTACGAGCAGTACTTC.

This rearrangement joins TRBV19 to TRBJ2-2; D not certain. V dropped 2 bases and J dropped 4 bases, with 11 bases sitting between them. Germline CDR1 LNHDA, CDR2 SQIVND (reference sequence). CDR3 length: 15 amino acids. Here the CDR3 reads CASSILADGTGELFF. The CDR3 coding sequence is TGTGCCAGTAGTATATTGGCGGATGGCACCGGGGAGCTGTTTTTT.

This clone showed up just once. The chain joins TRBV4-1 to TRBJ1-2; tentative D call: TRBD1 (6 bases). The CDR3 sequence is 15 residues long. In germline, CDR1 is MGHRA, CDR2 YSYEKL. The V end lost 4 bases, the J end lost 8 bases, and 20 bases lay between the germline ends. The CDR3 coding sequence is TGCGCCAGCAGCCCCCAGCGAACAGGGCAGTACGGCTACACCTTC. It is translated as CASSPQRTGQYGYTF.

The chain recombines TRBV7-2 with TRBJ1-2; TRBD1 aligns across 10 bases. J was trimmed by 4 bases and V by 0 bases; bases with no gene match: 5. CDR1 and CDR2 from the germline V gene are SGHTA and FQGNSA. This CDR3 is 16 amino acids long. The CDR3 DNA sequence: TGTGCCAGCAGCTTAGCCAGACAGGGGGCATTCTATGGCTACACCTTC. As protein: CASSLARQGAFYGYTF.

Worth noting for this clone: Additional DNA sequences in this sample encode the identical CDR3. This chain joins TRBV5-1 and TRBJ2-3; D gene unclear. From germline, CDR1 is SGHRS and CDR2 YFSETQ. This CDR3 comprises 12 residues. V lost 0 bases and J 5 bases, leaving 4 bases between the germline ends. The CDR3 reads CASSLGGDTQYF. In DNA form, the CDR3 reads TGCGCCAGCAGCTTGGGTGGAGATACGCAGTATTTT. Based on the CDR3 plus reference TRBV5-1 and TRBJ2-3, the full variable domain is KAGVTQTPRYLIKTRGQQVTLSCSPISGHRSVSWYQQTPGQGLQFLFEYFSETQRNKGNFPGRFSGRQFSNSRSEMNVSTLELGDSALYLCASSLGGDTQYFGPGTRLTVL.

This clone occurred once. The chain employs TRBV5-1 and TRBJ2-3; 12 bases agree with TRBD2. The CDR3 totals 15 residues. Germline V lookup: CDR1 SGHRS, CDR2 YFSETQ. The ends lost 0 bases at V and 6 bases at J; junction bases unmatched: 2. The CDR3 here is CASSLELAGGDTQYF. DNA of the CDR3: TGCGCCAGCAGCTTGGAACTAGCGGGAGGTGATACGCAGTATTTT.

CDR3 sequence: CAWSGQGAGTQYF. The DNA of the CDR3 is TGTGCCTGGAGCGGACAGGGGGCCGGGACCCAGTACTTC. This chain connects TRBV30 to TRBJ2-5; 11 positions match TRBD1. In germline, CDR1 is GTSNPN, CDR2 SVGIG (reference sequence). This CDR3 has 13 residues. The ends lost 3 bases at V and 7 bases at J; junction bases unmatched: 4.

The rearrangement uses TRBV6-2 or TRBV6-3 and TRBJ1-5, with TRBD1 identical over 9 bases. The germline CDR1 and CDR2 sequences are MNHEY and SVGEGT. The CDR3 spans 14 residues. The ends lost 6 bases at V and 2 bases at J; junction bases unmatched: 2. CDR3 sequence (DNA): TGTGCCAGCAGCTGGACAGGGGGCAATCAGCCCCAGCATTTT. Its protein product is CASSWTGGNQPQHF.

The chain joins TRBV6-6 to TRBJ1-5; 9 bases match TRBD1. The length of the CDR3 is 15 residues. J gave up 4 bases and V 5 bases, and 6 bases lay outside the gene matches. Germline V gives CDR1 MNHNY, CDR2 SVGAGI (reference sequence). The CDR3 DNA follows: TGTGCCAGCAGTCGGCCCGGGACAGGGAATCAGCCCCAGCATTTT. Protein sequence: CASSRPGTGNQPQHF.